Below, 32 T cell receptor beta chains from the same sample are listed, as sequenced in a study of persistence of HIV-infected CD4 T cells (dated by TCRdb to 2020 to 2021). In light of the paper, this sample's treatment or condition label describes: suppressive antiretroviral therapy. Lysates of CMV-infected fibroblasts at about 9.3 ug/mL were used to stimulate the cells. Memory CD4+ T cells that did not respond, being CD40L-negative, CD69-negative and CD45RO-high, were sorted as memory populations depleted of antigen-responding cells. TCRbeta repertoires were sequenced from genomic DNA with the immunoSEQ hsTCRB assay version 4 in survey mode. TCRdb retrieved this table from immuneACCESS and kept in-frame rearrangements only. Not all clones are present; in checked studies, unresolved V genes account for under half, and no reason is known for the remainder. The sample table holds 45,000 to 55,000 clones, of which 70% to 80% were seen once. The top ten clones comprise around 2.9% of the sample.

Antigen specificity for these receptors is unknown. The source material was CD4+ T cells sorted from PBMCs after 18-hour stimulation, sampled from a patient who received antiretroviral therapy. The cell subset or site label of this sample denotes: CD40L-CD69- CD45RO-high memory CD4 T cells not responding to CMV lysate. Source of these receptors: an adult man with HIV who was CMV-seropositive.

The chain combines TRBV3-1 (or the pseudogene TRBV3-2) with TRBJ1-2, with D perhaps TRBD1 (6 bases). Germline lookup yields CDR1 LGHDT and CDR2 YNNKEL (reference sequence). This CDR3 spans 15 amino acids. V was pared by 1 base and J by 6 bases, with 15 bases between. The CDR3 here is CASSQVPQGNNGYTF. The CDR3 bases are TGTGCCAGCAGCCAAGTCCCGCAGGGGAATAATGGCTACACCTTC.

The chain links TRBV28 to TRBJ2-5, with 8 bases aligning to TRBD1. The junction had 5 bases not matched to a gene; V was cut back by 4 bases and J by 4 bases. CDR1 MDHEN and CDR2 SYDVKM come from the germline V gene. The CDR3 is made up of 14 amino acids. The CDR3 region is CASSSGQGGETQYF. CDR3 nucleotides: TGTGCCAGCAGTTCAGGACAGGGCGGAGAGACCCAGTACTTC.

CDR3 in DNA: TGTGCCAGCAGTTACGGAGACGGTTGGTACGAGGAGCAGTACTTC. Protein: CASSYGDGWYEEQYF. V gene TRBV6-2 or TRBV6-3 combines with J gene TRBJ2-7, with D unresolved. Trimming shortened V by 2 bases and J by 7 bases, and 18 bases separated the two germline ends. The CDR3 consists of 15 residues. Germline CDR1 MNHEY, CDR2 SVGEGT.

A few counts support this clone. The chain recombines TRBV4-2 with TRBJ2-1; 12 bases map to TRBD2. V trimming: 4 bases; J trimming: 7 bases; junction bases outside the gene matches: 5. The CDR3 runs to 15 residues. Germline V gives CDR1 LGHNA, CDR2 YNFKEQ. CDR3 DNA: TGTGCCAGCAGCCGTGGACTAGCGGGACGGAATGAGCAGTTCTTC. Its translation: CASSRGLAGRNEQFF.

This rearrangement joins TRBV10-3 to TRBJ1-2, with TRBD1 matching over 8 bases. The trim removed 4 bases at V and 8 bases at J, leaving 9 bases unmatched. The V gene's germline CDR1 is ENHRY and CDR2 SYGVKD. CDR3 length: 14 residues. The CDR3 is CAISARDRGGGYTF. The CDR3 bases are TGTGCCATCAGTGCCCGAGACAGGGGAGGAGGCTACACCTTC.

This sequence joins TRBV25-1 and TRBJ1-1; D call uncertain. The germline V gene encodes CDR1 MGHDK and CDR2 SYGVNS. The CDR3 is 14 residues long. The V and J ends lost 8 bases and 1 base respectively, with 14 bases between them. The CDR3 coding sequence is TGTGCCAGCCGCCCCGTGGGCGGGAACACTGAAGCTTTCTTT. Translating gives CASRPVGGNTEAFF.

The V gene is TRBV9, the J gene TRBJ2-5; the D is unclear. In germline, CDR1 is SGDLS, CDR2 YYNGEE. V was pared by 0 bases and J by 7 bases, with 13 bases between. The CDR3 has 14 amino acids. The DNA of the CDR3 is TGTGCCAGCAGCGTAGAGCCGGGCTCGAGGACCCAGTACTTC. It translates to CASSVEPGSRTQYF.

The CDR3 region has the DNA TGTGCCAGCAGCTTAGGACCCCCCCGAAACACCATATATTTT. Its protein product is CASSLGPPRNTIYF. The chain combines TRBV7-9 with TRBJ1-3; D not resolved. Germline lookup yields CDR1 SEHNR and CDR2 FQNEAQ (reference sequence). Between the trimmed V and J ends, which lost 1 base and 5 bases, there was a span of 9 bases. The CDR3 spans 14 residues.

The chain couples TRBV2 to TRBJ1-2; unclear D gene. Germline-derived CDR1 and CDR2 are SNHLY and FYNNEI. This CDR3 spans 10 amino acids. With 8 bases removed from V and 6 bases from J, the gap between germline ends came to 7 bases. CDR3 protein: CASQRDGYTF. In DNA form, the CDR3 reads TGTGCCAGCCAGAGAGATGGCTACACCTTC.

J is TRBJ2-3 and V is TRBV19; a possible D gene is TRBD2 (5 bases). V lost 7 bases and J lost 1, with 12 bases in between. CDR1 and CDR2 from the germline V gene are LNHDA and SQIVND (reference sequence). This CDR3 contains 14 residues. The CDR3 coding sequence is TGTGCCAGTAAGACGGGAACAGGCACAGATACGCAGTATTTT. This sequence encodes CASKTGTGTDTQYF.

The V call is TRBV7-9, the J call TRBJ2-7; unclear D gene. This CDR3 has 13 residues. The germline V gene encodes CDR1 SEHNR and CDR2 FQNEAQ (reference sequence). Trimming stripped 3 bases from V and 7 bases from J, with 13 bases between. The CDR3 here is CASSFRQAEEQYF. CDR3 bases: TGTGCCAGCAGCTTTAGGCAGGCGGAGGAGCAGTACTTC.

The V gene is TRBV12-3 or TRBV12-4, the J gene TRBJ1-2; TRBD1 matches 7 bases. This CDR3 contains 13 residues. V trimming: 4 bases; J trimming: 4 bases; junction bases outside the gene matches: 3. CDR3 nucleotides: TGTGCCAGCAGTTACCGGACAGGCTATGGCTACACCTTC. Its protein product is CASSYRTGYGYTF.

This sequence joins TRBV14 and TRBJ1-2, with D possibly matching TRBD1 (5 bases). This CDR3 contains 13 residues. The V end lost 1 base, the J end lost 7 bases, and 10 bases lay between the germline ends. Per germline, CDR1 SGHDN and CDR2 FVKESK. As DNA, the CDR3 is TGTGCCAGCAGCCAAGGACTCAGGGCTGGCTACACCTTC. It is translated as CASSQGLRAGYTF.

This chain links TRBV5-1 with TRBJ1-2; 9 positions match TRBD1. V shed 4 bases, J shed 6 bases, and the junction held 10 bases outside the gene matches. Germline loops: CDR1 SGHRS, CDR2 YFSETQ. The CDR3 totals 15 residues. The CDR3 nucleotides read TGCGCCAGCAGCATTGGGACAGGGAAAAATGATGGCTACACCTTC. Protein: CASSIGTGKNDGYTF.

The V and J genes are TRBV18 and TRBJ1-1; TRBD1 matches at 7 bases. Per the germline V gene, CDR1 is KGHSH and CDR2 is LQKENI. The CDR3 length is 14 residues. J gave up 0 bases and V 3 bases, and 1 base lay outside the gene matches. The CDR3 region is CASSPDRLNTEAFF. CDR3 DNA: TGTGCCAGCTCACCGGACAGGCTGAACACTGAAGCTTTCTTT. The entire variable domain, with the rest obtained from reference TRBV18 and TRBJ1-1, is as follows: NAGVMQNPRHLVRRRGQEARLRCSPMKGHSHVYWYRQLPEEGLKFMVYLQKENIIDESGMPKERFSAEFPKEGPSILRIQQVVRGDSAAYFCASSPDRLNTEAFFGQGTRLTVV.

The chain recombines TRBV20-1 with TRBJ2-1; D unresolved. The germline V and J ends were trimmed by 3 bases and 2 bases, with 5 bases remaining between them. Per the germline V gene, CDR1 is DFQATT and CDR2 is SNEGSKA (reference sequence). This CDR3 is built from 12 residues. The CDR3 DNA is TGCAGTGCTAGTCTAGCCTACAATGAGCAGTTCTTC. This codes for CSASLAYNEQFF.

The chain employs TRBV19 and TRBJ1-1; D unclear. Germline V CDR1 and CDR2: LNHDA, SQIVND (reference sequence). V shed 7 bases and J shed 1 base, with 10 bases lying between them. The CDR3 loop spans 13 amino acids. CDR3 protein: CASNPMGNTEAFF. As DNA, the CDR3 is TGTGCCAGTAATCCGATGGGGAACACTGAAGCTTTCTTT. The variable domain in full, completed from reference TRBV19 and TRBJ1-1, reads DGGITQSPKYLFRKEGQNVTLSCEQNLNHDAMYWYRQDPGQGLRLIYYSQIVNDFQKGDIAEGYSVSREKKESFPLTVTSAQKNPTAFYLCASNPMGNTEAFFGQGTRLTVV.

The chain carries TRBV2 and TRBJ2-1, with D perhaps TRBD1 (6 bases). The germline V gene has CDR1 SNHLY and CDR2 FYNNEI. V lost 3 bases and J 9 bases, leaving 9 bases between the germline ends. This CDR3 has 12 amino acids. The CDR3 spells CASSEGAGEQFF. CDR3 in DNA: TGTGCCAGCAGTGAGGGGGCGGGTGAGCAGTTCTTC. Together with reference TRBV2 and TRBJ2-1, the CDR3 gives the full variable domain: EPEVTQTPSHQVTQMGQEVILRCVPISNHLYFYWYRQILGQKVEFLVSFYNNEISEKSEIFDDQFSVERPDGSNFTLKIRSTKLEDSAMYFCASSEGAGEQFFGPGTRLTVL.

V and J are TRBV30 and TRBJ1-2; 11 bases line up with TRBD1. Germline values: CDR1 GTSNPN, CDR2 SVGIG (reference sequence). The CDR3 loop spans 14 amino acids. The junction had 6 bases not matched to a gene; V was cut back by 2 bases and J by 7 bases. The CDR3, as DNA: TGTGCCTGGAGTACGGACAGGGGGCAGGGTGGCTACACCTTC. As protein: CAWSTDRGQGGYTF.

This clone is medium-sized in the sample. The rearrangement uses TRBV9 and TRBJ2-2, with D unclear. The CDR3 is 14 residues long. Trimming stripped 0 bases from V and 4 bases from J, with 7 bases between. Germline loops: CDR1 SGDLS, CDR2 YYNGEE. The CDR3 spells CASSVVGFTGELFF. The CDR3 DNA reads TGTGCCAGCAGCGTAGTGGGCTTCACCGGGGAGCTGTTTTTT. The full variable domain, rest sourced from reference TRBV9 and TRBJ2-2, is DSGVTQTPKHLITATGQRVTLRCSPRSGDLSVYWYQQSLDQGLQFLIQYYNGEERAKGNILERFSAQQFPDLHSELNLSSLELGDSALYFCASSVVGFTGELFFGEGSRLTVL.

V gene TRBV6-6 combines with J gene TRBJ1-6; no reliable D call. Trimming pared 7 bases from V and 5 bases from J, leaving 12 bases between. Per germline, CDR1 MNHNY and CDR2 SVGAGI (reference sequence). CDR3 length: 14 amino acids. CDR3 residues: CASTRSDHNSPLHF. The CDR3 DNA is TGTGCCAGCACCCGGTCAGACCATAATTCACCCCTCCACTTT.

This chain links TRBV10-3 with TRBJ1-3; D call uncertain. CDR1 ENHRY and CDR2 SYGVKD come from the germline V gene. This CDR3 has 12 residues. Trimming cost V 8 bases and J 0 bases, with 5 bases left between them. CDR3 DNA sequence: TGTGCCATCGGGAGCTCTGGAAACACCATATATTTT. This codes for CAIGSSGNTIYF.

This chain links TRBV7-2 with TRBJ1-3; D is undetermined. The length of the CDR3 is 13 residues. Trimming left V 1 base short and J 8 bases short, with 9 bases between. CDR1 is SGHTA and CDR2 is FQGNSA in the germline V gene. CDR3 nucleotides: TGTGCCAGCAGCTTAGGAATCGGCGACACCATATATTTT. Translated, it gives CASSLGIGDTIYF.

The CDR3: CASSPQGAYRETQYF. The CDR3 region has the DNA TGTGCCAGCAGCCCACAGGGGGCTTACCGAGAGACCCAGTACTTC. This chain uses TRBV6-5 with TRBJ2-5; 9 nucleotides agree with TRBD1. Germline V gene lookup returns CDR1 MNHEY and CDR2 SVGAGI. Germline trimming cut 6 bases from V and 4 bases from J; bases unmatched to any gene: 9. This CDR3 contains 15 residues.

The chain joins TRBV11-1 to TRBJ1-5; 8 bases fit TRBD1. Trimming removed 5 bases from V and 6 bases from J; junction bases left unmatched: 9. CDR3 length: 15 amino acids. CDR1 and CDR2 (germline): SGHAT, FQDESV (reference sequence). As DNA, the CDR3 is TGTGCCAGCAGCAACCGGACAGGGTCTCCTCAGCCCCAGCATTTT. Its protein product is CASSNRTGSPQPQHF.

With regard to this clone: One junction end disagrees with the germline gene, perhaps due to a read error. The rearrangement joins TRBV5-1 to TRBJ2-1; 15 bases agree with TRBD2. This CDR3 has 16 amino acids. Germline CDR1 SGHRS, CDR2 YFSETQ. CDR3 residues: CASSLGGTSGGYSRVF. For the CDR3, the DNA is TGCGCCAGCAGCTTGGGCGGGACTAGCGGGGGGTACTCGAGAGTCTTC. Supplemented by reference TRBV5-1 and TRBJ2-1, the full variable domain reads KAGVTQTPRYLIKTRGQQVTLSCSPISGHRSVSWYQQTPGQGLQFLFEYFSETQRNKGNFPGRFSGRQFSNSRSEMNVSTLELGDSALYLCASSLGGTSGGYSRVFGPGTRLTVL.

This chain links TRBV2 with TRBJ2-7; 7 nucleotides align to TRBD1. The germline V gene encodes CDR1 SNHLY and CDR2 FYNNEI. This CDR3 has 15 residues. V shed 1 base and J 2 bases; nucleotides not matched to a gene: 5. The DNA of the CDR3 is TGTGCCAGCAGTGAAGGAAACAGGGGAACCTACGAGCAGTACTTC. Translated, it gives CASSEGNRGTYEQYF.

The CDR3 spells CASSPPAGGAETQYF. CDR3 DNA sequence: TGTGCCAGCTCACCACCGGCAGGGGGCGCAGAGACCCAGTACTTC. V is TRBV18 and J is TRBJ2-5, with 8 nucleotides matching TRBD1. Per the germline V gene, CDR1 is KGHSH and CDR2 is LQKENI. The ends lost 0 bases at V and 4 bases at J; junction bases unmatched: 4. The CDR3 runs 15 residues. Supplemented by reference TRBV18 and TRBJ2-5, the full variable domain reads NAGVMQNPRHLVRRRGQEARLRCSPMKGHSHVYWYRQLPEEGLKFMVYLQKENIIDESGMPKERFSAEFPKEGPSILRIQQVVRGDSAAYFCASSPPAGGAETQYFGPGTRLLVL.

The rearrangement links TRBV7-9 to TRBJ2-5; 11 nucleotides line up with TRBD2. Germline CDR1 is SEHNR and CDR2 is FQNEAQ (reference sequence). V gave up 5 bases and J gave up 4 bases; unmatched junction bases: 3. The CDR3 covers 14 residues. This CDR3 reads CASSQGLAVETQYF. Written as DNA, the CDR3 is TGTGCCAGCAGCCAGGGACTAGCGGTAGAGACCCAGTACTTC.

Only one count was recorded for this clone. The rearrangement joins TRBV3-1 (or the pseudogene TRBV3-2) to TRBJ1-4; weak D call: TRBD1 (5 bases). The CDR3 consists of 14 residues. V shed 1 base and J shed 11 bases, with 14 bases lying between them. Per the germline V gene, CDR1 is LGHDT and CDR2 is YNNKEL (reference sequence). This chain's CDR3 is CASSQVIRGAKLFF. The CDR3, as DNA: TGTGCCAGCAGCCAAGTCATAAGAGGGGCGAAACTGTTTTTT.

This chain uses TRBV5-1 with TRBJ1-5; D ambiguous. Trimming shortened V by 4 bases and J by 0 bases, and 11 bases separated the two germline ends. Germline-derived CDR1 and CDR2 are SGHRS and YFSETQ. CDR3 length: 15 amino acids. In nucleotides, the CDR3 is TGCGCCAGCAGCCAGGACGGCCTTAGCAATCAGCCCCAGCATTTT. Translating it yields CASSQDGLSNQPQHF.

V is TRBV5-4 and J is TRBJ2-2, with D unclear. V was cut by 1 base and J by 2 bases, with 9 bases left in between. Germline V gene lookup returns CDR1 SGHNT and CDR2 YYREEE (reference sequence). There are 15 residues in the CDR3. This chain's CDR3 is CASSLPSANTGELFF. Here the CDR3 DNA reads TGTGCCAGCAGCTTGCCAAGCGCTAACACCGGGGAGCTGTTTTTT.